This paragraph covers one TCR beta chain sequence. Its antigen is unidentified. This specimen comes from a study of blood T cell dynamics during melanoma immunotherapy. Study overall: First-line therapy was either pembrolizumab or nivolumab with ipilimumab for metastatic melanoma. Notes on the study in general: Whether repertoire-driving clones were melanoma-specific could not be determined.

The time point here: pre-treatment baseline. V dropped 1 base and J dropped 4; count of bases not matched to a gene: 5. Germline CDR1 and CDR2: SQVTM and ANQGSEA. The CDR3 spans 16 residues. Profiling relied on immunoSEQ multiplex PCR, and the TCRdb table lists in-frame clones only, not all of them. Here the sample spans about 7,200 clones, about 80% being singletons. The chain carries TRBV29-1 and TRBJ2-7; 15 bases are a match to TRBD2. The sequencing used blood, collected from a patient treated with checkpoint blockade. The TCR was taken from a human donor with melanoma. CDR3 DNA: TGCAGCGTTGAAGGTGGACTAGCGGGAGGGCCTTACGAGCAGTACTTC. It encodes CSVEGGLAGGPYEQYF.